The 2 T cell receptor beta chains below come from one sample, sequenced in a study of blood T cell repertoires in COVID-19. The table came from immunoSEQ multiplex PCR; TCRdb's copy has only in-frame clones and leaves some out. The sample holds 200,000 to 250,000 clones, 80% to 90% seen once. Sequenced: PBMCs or T cells enriched from blood (not recorded which). These receptors came from a man aged 25-45 years who had recovered from COVID-19.

This chain uses TRBV28 with TRBJ2-3; 9 bases agree with TRBD1. The CDR3 length is 14 residues. Looked up from germline, CDR1 is MDHEN and CDR2 is SYDVKM. After removal of 8 bases from V and 4 bases from J, the junction contained 7 bases not matched to a gene. The CDR3 bases are TGTGCCAGCCTTACAGGGGGCAGGTCAGATACGCAGTATTTT. As protein: CASLTGGRSDTQYF.

The chain employs TRBV5-1 and TRBJ1-6, with D maybe TRBD1 (5 bases). V dropped 8 bases and J dropped 5 bases, with 11 bases sitting between them. CDR1 and CDR2 (germline): SGHRS, YFSETQ. This CDR3 has 13 residues. CDR3 loop: CASRLTDNSPLHF. The DNA for the CDR3 is TGCGCCAGTAGACTGACAGATAATTCACCCCTCCACTTT.